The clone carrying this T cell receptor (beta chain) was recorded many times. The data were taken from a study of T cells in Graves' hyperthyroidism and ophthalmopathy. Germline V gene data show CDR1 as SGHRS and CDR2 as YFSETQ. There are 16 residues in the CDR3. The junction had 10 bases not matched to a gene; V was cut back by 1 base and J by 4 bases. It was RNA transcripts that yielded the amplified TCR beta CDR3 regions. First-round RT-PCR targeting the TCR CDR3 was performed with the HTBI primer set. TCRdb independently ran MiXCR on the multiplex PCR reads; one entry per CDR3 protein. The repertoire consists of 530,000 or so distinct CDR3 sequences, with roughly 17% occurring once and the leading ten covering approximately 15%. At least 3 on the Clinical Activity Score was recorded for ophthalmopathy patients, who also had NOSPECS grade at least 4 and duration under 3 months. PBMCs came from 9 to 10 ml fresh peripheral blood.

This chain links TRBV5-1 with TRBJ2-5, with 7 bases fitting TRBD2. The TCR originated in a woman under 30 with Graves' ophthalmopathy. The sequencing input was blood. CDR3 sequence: CASSLSSLAGGETQYF. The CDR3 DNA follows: TGCGCCAGCAGCTTGTCGTCCTTAGCGGGTGGAGAGACCCAGTACTTC.